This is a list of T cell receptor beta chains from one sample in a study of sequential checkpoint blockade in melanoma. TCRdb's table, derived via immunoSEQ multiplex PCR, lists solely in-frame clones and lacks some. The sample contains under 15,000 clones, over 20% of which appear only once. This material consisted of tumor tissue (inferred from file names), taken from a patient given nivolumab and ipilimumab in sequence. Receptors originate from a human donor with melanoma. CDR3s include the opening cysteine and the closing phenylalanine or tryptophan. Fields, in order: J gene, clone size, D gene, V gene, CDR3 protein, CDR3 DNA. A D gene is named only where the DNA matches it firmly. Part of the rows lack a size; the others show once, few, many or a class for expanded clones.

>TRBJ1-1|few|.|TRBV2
CASSVGFNTEAFF
TGTGCCAGCAGTGTAGGGTTCAACACTGAAGCTTTCTTT
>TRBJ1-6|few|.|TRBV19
CASTVGNSPLHF
TGTGCCAGTACGGTCGGGAATTCACCCCTCCACTTT
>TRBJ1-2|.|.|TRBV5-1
CASSLGYRVDYGYTF
TGCGCCAGCAGCTTGGGTTACAGGGTTGACTATGGCTACACCTTC
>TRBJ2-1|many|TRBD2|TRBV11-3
CASSVSGSGRNEQFF
TGTGCCAGCAGCGTGAGCGGGAGTGGTAGGAATGAGCAGTTCTTC
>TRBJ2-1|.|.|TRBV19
CASSKGEGLSGIYEQFF
TGTGCCAGTAGTAAGGGGGAGGGACTGAGCGGGATTTATGAGCAGTTCTTC
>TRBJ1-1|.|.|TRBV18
CASSPFMNTEAFF
TGTGCCAGCTCACCTTTTATGAACACTGAAGCTTTCTTT
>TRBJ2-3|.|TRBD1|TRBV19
CASSIGGQVDDTQYF
TGTGCCAGTAGTATCGGAGGACAGGTCGACGATACGCAGTATTTT
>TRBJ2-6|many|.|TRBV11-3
CASSFGGLTSGANVLTF
TGTGCCAGCAGCTTTGGAGGACTAACTTCTGGGGCCAACGTCCTGACTTTC
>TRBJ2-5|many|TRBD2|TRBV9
CASSGLAGFETQYF
TGTGCCAGCAGTGGACTAGCGGGTTTTGAGACCCAGTACTTC
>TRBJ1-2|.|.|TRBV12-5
CASTLGHYGYTF
TGTGCCAGCACCTTAGGCCACTATGGCTACACCTTC
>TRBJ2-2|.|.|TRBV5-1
CASRTEQNTGELFF
TGCGCCAGCAGGACAGAGCAGAACACCGGGGAGCTGTTTTTT
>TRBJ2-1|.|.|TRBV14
CASSQVAPSSSYNEQFF
TGTGCCAGCAGCCAAGTGGCACCTTCGAGCTCCTACAATGAGCAGTTCTTC
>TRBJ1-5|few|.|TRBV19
CASSTGVGQPQHF
TGTGCCAGTAGTACGGGGGTTGGACAGCCCCAGCATTTT
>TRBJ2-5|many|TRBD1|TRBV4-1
CASMDRVETQYF
TGCGCCAGTATGGACAGGGTGGAGACCCAGTACTTC
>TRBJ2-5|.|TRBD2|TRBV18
CASSRRGGQETQYF
TGTGCCAGCTCACGCCGGGGAGGGCAAGAGACCCAGTACTTC
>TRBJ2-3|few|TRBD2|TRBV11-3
CASSPTTLAGSTDTQYF
TGTGCCAGCAGCCCCACGACACTAGCGGGGAGCACAGATACGCAGTATTTT
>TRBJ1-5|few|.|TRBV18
CASTQGGARGNQPQHF
TGTGCCAGCACCCAGGGTGGGGCGAGGGGCAATCAGCCCCAGCATTTT
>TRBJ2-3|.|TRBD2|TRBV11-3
CASSLGLAADTQYF
TGTGCTAGCAGCTTGGGACTAGCTGCGGATACGCAGTATTTT
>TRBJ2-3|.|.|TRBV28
CASRVDATDTQYF
TGTGCCAGCAGGGTCGACGCCACAGATACGCAGTATTTT
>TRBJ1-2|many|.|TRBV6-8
CASSYSAGVRTF
TGTGCCAGCAGTTACTCCGCGGGGGTTCGCACCTTC
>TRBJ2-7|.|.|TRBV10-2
CASSAGQPYEQYF
TGCGCCAGCAGCGCGGGACAGCCCTACGAGCAGTACTTC
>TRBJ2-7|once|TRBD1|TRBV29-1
CSVEQIIGDRGYPPTYEQYF
TGCAGCGTTGAACAAATTATAGGGGACAGGGGTTATCCGCCTACCTACGAGCAGTACTTC
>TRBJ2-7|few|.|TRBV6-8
CASSVSGLHSYEQYF
TGTGCCAGCAGTGTCTCCGGACTCCACTCCTACGAGCAGTACTTC
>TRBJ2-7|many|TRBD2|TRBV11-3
CASSLRTSGSYEQYF
TGTGCCAGCAGCTTACGGACTAGCGGGTCCTACGAGCAGTACTTC
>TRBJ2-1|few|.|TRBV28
CASSFRHNEQFF
TGTGCCAGCAGTTTTAGGCACAATGAGCAGTTCTTC
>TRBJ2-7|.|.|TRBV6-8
CASSTGALGEQYF
TGTGCCAGCAGTACCGGGGCCCTCGGCGAGCAGTACTTC
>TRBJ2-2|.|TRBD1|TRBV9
CASSRRDRGHDGELFF
TGTGCCAGCAGCCGTCGGGACAGGGGGCATGACGGGGAGCTGTTTTTT
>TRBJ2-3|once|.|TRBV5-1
CASSVGTFGSTDTQYF
TGCGCCAGCAGTGTCGGGACGTTCGGGAGCACAGATACGCAGTATTTT
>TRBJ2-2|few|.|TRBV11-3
CASSLGWGVANTGELFF
TGTGCCAGCAGCTTAGGATGGGGGGTGGCGAACACCGGGGAGCTGTTTTTT
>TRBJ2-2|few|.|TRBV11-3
CASSLSLIFNTGELFF
TGTGCCAGCAGCTTAAGTCTTATTTTTAACACCGGGGAGCTGTTTTTT
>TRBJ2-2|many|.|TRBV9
CASSLEAENTGELFF
TGTGCCAGCAGCTTAGAGGCAGAAAACACCGGGGAGCTGTTTTTT
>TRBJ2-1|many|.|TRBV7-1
CASSPGPGPGQFF
TGTGCCAGCAGCCCAGGACCGGGGCCCGGGCAGTTCTTC